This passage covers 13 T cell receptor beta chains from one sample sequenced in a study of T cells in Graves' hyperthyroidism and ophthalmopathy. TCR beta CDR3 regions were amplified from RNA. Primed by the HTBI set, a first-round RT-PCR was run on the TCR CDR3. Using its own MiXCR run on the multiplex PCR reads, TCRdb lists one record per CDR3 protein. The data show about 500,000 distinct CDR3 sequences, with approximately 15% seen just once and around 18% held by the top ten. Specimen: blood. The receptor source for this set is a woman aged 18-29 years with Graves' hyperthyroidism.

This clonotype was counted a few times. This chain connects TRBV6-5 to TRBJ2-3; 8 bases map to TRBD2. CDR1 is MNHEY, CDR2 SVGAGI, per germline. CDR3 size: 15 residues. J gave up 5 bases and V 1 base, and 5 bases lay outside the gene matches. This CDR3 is CASSYWGGGRDTQYF. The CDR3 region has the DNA TGTGCCAGCAGTTACTGGGGCGGGGGGAGAGATACGCAGTATTTT.

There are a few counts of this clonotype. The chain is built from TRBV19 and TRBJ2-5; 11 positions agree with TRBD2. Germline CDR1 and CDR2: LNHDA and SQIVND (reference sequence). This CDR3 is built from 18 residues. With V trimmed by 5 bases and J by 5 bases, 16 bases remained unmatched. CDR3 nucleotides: TGTGCCAGTAGTCCTTGGGGGACTAGCGGCCACCTAGGGGAGACCCAGTACTTC. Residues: CASSPWGTSGHLGETQYF.

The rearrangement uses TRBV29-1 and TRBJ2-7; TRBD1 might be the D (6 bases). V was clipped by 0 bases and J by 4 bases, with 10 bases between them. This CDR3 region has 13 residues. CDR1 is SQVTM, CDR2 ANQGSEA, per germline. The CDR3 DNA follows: TGCAGCGTTGAAGATAGGGGACATTACGAGCAGTACTTC. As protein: CSVEDRGHYEQYF.

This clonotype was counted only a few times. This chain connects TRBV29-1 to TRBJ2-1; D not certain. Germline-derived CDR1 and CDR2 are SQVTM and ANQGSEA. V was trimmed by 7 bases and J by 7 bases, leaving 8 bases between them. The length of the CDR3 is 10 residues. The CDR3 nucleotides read TGCAGCGGCTTGGCGAATGAGCAGTTCTTC. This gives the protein CSGLANEQFF.

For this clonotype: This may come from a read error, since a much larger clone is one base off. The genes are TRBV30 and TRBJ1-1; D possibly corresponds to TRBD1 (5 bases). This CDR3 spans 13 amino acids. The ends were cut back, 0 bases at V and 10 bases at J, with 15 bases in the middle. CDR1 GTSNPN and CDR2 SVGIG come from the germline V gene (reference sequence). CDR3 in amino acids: CAWSVLGLGAAFF. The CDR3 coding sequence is TGTGCCTGGAGTGTATTGGGGCTTGGTGCAGCTTTCTTT.

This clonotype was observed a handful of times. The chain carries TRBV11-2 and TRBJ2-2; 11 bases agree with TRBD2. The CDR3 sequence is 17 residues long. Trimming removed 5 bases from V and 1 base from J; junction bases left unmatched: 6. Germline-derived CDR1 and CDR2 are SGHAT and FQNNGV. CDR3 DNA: TGTGCCAGCAGCCACCACGGACTAGCGGGGAACACCGGGGAGCTGTTTTTT. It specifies CASSHHGLAGNTGELFF.

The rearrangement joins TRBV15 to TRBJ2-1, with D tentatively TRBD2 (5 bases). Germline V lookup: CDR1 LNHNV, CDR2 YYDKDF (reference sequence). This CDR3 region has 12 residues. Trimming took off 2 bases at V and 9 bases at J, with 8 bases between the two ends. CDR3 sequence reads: CATSRLGSEQFF. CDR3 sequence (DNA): TGTGCCACCAGCAGATTGGGGAGTGAGCAGTTCTTC. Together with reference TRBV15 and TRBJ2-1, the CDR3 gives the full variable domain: DAMVIQNPRYQVTQFGKPVTLSCSQTLNHNVMYWYQQKSSQAPKLLFHYYDKDFNNEADTPDNFQSRRPNTSFCFLDIRSPGLGDTAMYLCATSRLGSEQFFGPGTRLTVL.

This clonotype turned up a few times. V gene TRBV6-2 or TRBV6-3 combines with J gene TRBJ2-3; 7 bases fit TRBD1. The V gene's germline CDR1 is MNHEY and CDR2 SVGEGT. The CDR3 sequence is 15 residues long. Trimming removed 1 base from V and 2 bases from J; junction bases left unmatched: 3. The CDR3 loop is CASSYLGTATDTQYF. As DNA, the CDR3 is TGTGCCAGCAGTTACTTAGGGACAGCCACAGATACGCAGTATTTT.

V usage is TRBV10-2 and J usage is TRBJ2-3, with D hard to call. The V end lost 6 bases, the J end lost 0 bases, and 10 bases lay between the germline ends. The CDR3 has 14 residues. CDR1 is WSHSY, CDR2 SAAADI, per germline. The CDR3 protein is CASRVVPSTDTQYF. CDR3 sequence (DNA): TGCGCCAGCAGGGTGGTACCTAGCACAGATACGCAGTATTTT.

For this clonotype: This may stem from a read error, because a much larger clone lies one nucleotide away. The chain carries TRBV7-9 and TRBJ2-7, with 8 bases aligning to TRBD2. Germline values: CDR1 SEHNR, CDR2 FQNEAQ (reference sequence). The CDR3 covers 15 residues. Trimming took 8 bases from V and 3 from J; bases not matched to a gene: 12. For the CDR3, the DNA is TGTGCCAGCGGTACCACCCCGGGGGGGAACTACGAGCAGTACTTC. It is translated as CASGTTPGGNYEQYF.

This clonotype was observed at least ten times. The CDR3 sequence is CATSGGAYYQPQHF. The CDR3 region has the DNA TGTGCCACCAGTGGGGGGGCTTATTATCAGCCCCAGCATTTT. The gene calls are TRBV24-1 and TRBJ1-5, with D perhaps TRBD1 (6 bases). Germline V gives CDR1 KGHDR, CDR2 SFDVKD. The CDR3 runs to 14 residues. The V end lost 5 bases, the J end lost 5 bases, and 12 bases lay between the germline ends.

CDR3 in amino acids: CASSGDGTIVTDTQYF. Here the CDR3 DNA reads TGTGCCAGCAGTGGGGACGGTACAATCGTCACAGATACGCAGTATTTT. V is TRBV25-1 and J is TRBJ2-3; D possibly uses TRBD1 or TRBD2 (5 bases each). Germline V gene lookup returns CDR1 MGHDK and CDR2 SYGVNS. The germline V and J ends were trimmed by 4 bases and 2 bases, with 16 bases remaining between them. CDR3 size: 16 residues.

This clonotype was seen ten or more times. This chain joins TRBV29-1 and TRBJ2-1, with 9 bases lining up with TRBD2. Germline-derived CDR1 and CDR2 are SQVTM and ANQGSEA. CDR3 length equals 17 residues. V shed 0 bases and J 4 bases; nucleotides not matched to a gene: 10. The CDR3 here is CSVEDLLALAGYNEQFF. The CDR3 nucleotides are TGCAGCGTTGAAGATCTTCTAGCGCTAGCGGGGTACAATGAGCAGTTCTTC.